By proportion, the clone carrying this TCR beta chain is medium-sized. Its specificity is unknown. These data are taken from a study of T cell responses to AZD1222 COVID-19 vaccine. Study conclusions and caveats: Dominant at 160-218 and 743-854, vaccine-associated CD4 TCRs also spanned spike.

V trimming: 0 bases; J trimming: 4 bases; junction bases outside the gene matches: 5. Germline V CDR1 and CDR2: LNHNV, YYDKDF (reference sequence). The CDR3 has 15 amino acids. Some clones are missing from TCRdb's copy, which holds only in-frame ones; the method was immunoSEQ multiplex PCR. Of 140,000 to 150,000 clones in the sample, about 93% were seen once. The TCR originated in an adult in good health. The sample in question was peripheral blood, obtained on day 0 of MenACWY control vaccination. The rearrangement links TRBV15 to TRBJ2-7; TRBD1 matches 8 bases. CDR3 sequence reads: CATSRDRTGGYEQYF. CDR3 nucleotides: TGTGCCACCAGCAGAGATCGAACAGGGGGGTACGAGCAGTACTTC.